This T cell receptor (beta chain) was sequenced for a study of shared T cell receptors in the human thymus. TCRdb keeps only in-frame clones here, not all; method: immunoSEQ multiplex PCR. The top ten hold 0.0085% to 0.012% of the sample, which has hundreds of thousands of clones, roughly 90% seen once. There are 15 residues in the CDR3. The germline CDR1 and CDR2 sequences are LNHDA and SQIVND (reference sequence). V was cut by 5 bases and J by 6 bases, with 16 bases left in between. The sample was also reused in another study, on human thymus T cells. That study reports: All donors were healthy Finnish infants who were undergoing corrective surgery to treat congenital heart defects. During corrective heart surgery, resections were taken, and the thymus tissue came from them. Apparent skewing of V and J gene usage characterized both thymic and blood repertoires.

The clonotype originates from a boy less than two years old with a congenital heart defect. The chain uses TRBV19 and TRBJ2-2; D is possibly TRBD1 (6 bases). Sequencing input: thymocytes. CDR3 bases: TGTGCCAGTAGTGGGGTCAGGGGCGGCGCCGGGGAGCTGTTTTTT. Translated: CASSGVRGGAGELFF.